This TCR beta chain was recovered during a study of CD8 T cells in ankylosing spondylitis. Notes on the study in general: Characteristic of ankylosing spondylitis blood, it appeared, was a TCR beta motif comprising several highly homologous variants. Clones linked to disease were reported to show significant enrichment in matched ankylosing spondylitis synovial fluid. Disease-associated clonotypes exhibited CD8+ identity and were relatively infrequent in peripheral blood.

This clonotype has just a few counts. Its specificity is not known. Construction of TCR beta libraries was performed using quantitative 5'-RACE with molecular barcodes. TCRdb re-analysed the 5' RACE reads in MiXCR, keeping a single row per CDR3 protein. This table holds about 110,000 distinct CDR3 sequences, less than 25% found once. What was sequenced was synovial fluid, either unsorted or a sorted T cell fraction (not recorded which). The TCR was taken from a male donor with ankylosing spondylitis.

CDR3 protein: CATSDWAQDEQFF. The CDR3 DNA reads TGTGCCACCAGTGATTGGGCTCAGGATGAGCAGTTCTTC. The V gene is TRBV24-1, the J gene TRBJ2-1; D not certain. V was shortened by 2 bases and J by 8 bases, with 9 bases between the two germline ends. The CDR3 is 13 residues long. Germline V gene data show CDR1 as KGHDR and CDR2 as SFDVKD.